The entry that follows covers one T cell receptor beta chain sequence. Its antigen is currently unknown. Each CDR3 protein gets one entry after TCRdb re-called the RACE reads with MiXCR. The sample records approximately 80,000 distinct CDR3 sequences, 12% to 15% being singletons. The sample originates from a study of human T cells and chemical hapten exposure. Study-wide results and limits: With regard to DPC sensitization, TCRs above 1 in 1000 frequency did not change.

Time point defined: pre-sensitization, week 0. Treatment meaning: therapeutic diphenylcyclopropenone sensitization with weekly scalp DPC. Germline V gene data show CDR1 as MNHEY and CDR2 as SVGAGI. The CDR3 sequence is 15 residues long. V dropped 2 bases and J dropped 3 bases, with 13 bases sitting between them. The chain uses TRBV6-5 and TRBJ1-2; D gene ambiguous. This sequence originates from a woman between 45 and 60 years old with alopecia areata. Some clones in this sample may be carry-over from other donors' samples. The material sequenced was whole blood, taken in connection with sensitization to the hapten diphenylcyclopropenone (DPC). This chain's CDR3 is CASSYTGHDYYGYTF. The CDR3 region has the DNA TGTGCCAGCAGTTACACGGGCCATGATTACTATGGCTACACCTTC.